A single T cell receptor (beta chain) is shown here with its context. The CDR3 is made up of 14 amino acids. V was clipped by 4 bases and J by 1 base, with 8 bases between them. Germline lookup yields CDR1 MNHEY and CDR2 SVGAGI. The authors' processing: Amplification of reference gene primers was used by the study to estimate nucleated cell counts. TCRdb's table, derived via immunoSEQ multiplex PCR, lists solely in-frame clones and lacks some. V, J and clone size reflect that table, while D and trimming were determined from the DNA. The data hold about 210,000 clones, with 87% observed a single time. This record comes from a study of blood T cell repertoires in COVID-19.

Material: PBMCs or T cells enriched from blood (not recorded which). The receptor was derived from a man younger than 35 with acute COVID-19. The chain has TRBV6-5 and TRBJ1-5, with D perhaps matching TRBD1 (6 bases). CDR3 coding DNA: TGTGCCAGCAGTTCTACAGGGAGCAATCAGCCCCAGCATTTT. Encoded protein: CASSSTGSNQPQHF.